This T cell receptor beta chain appears in the sequencing data of a study of cytomegalovirus exposure and HLA in healthy donors. Germline V gene lookup returns CDR1 SGHTA and CDR2 FQGTGA. With 1 base clipped from V and 6 bases from J, the junction kept 7 bases outside the gene matches. This CDR3 is built from 16 residues. Only a few counts were recorded for this clone. The study ran its PCR with 60 Vbeta and 13 Jbeta primers. Profiling relied on immunoSEQ multiplex PCR, and the TCRdb table lists in-frame clones only, not all of them. The sample lists roughly 65,000 clones; about 63% were seen once. Sample: PBMCs. This clonotype was obtained from a man aged 35-49 years in good health and CMV-seropositive. V is TRBV7-3 and J is TRBJ2-3, with 10 bases aligning to TRBD2. The CDR3 here is CASSLMPQREGDTQYF. The CDR3 DNA sequence: TGTGCCAGCAGCTTAATGCCCCAGCGGGAGGGGGATACGCAGTATTTT.